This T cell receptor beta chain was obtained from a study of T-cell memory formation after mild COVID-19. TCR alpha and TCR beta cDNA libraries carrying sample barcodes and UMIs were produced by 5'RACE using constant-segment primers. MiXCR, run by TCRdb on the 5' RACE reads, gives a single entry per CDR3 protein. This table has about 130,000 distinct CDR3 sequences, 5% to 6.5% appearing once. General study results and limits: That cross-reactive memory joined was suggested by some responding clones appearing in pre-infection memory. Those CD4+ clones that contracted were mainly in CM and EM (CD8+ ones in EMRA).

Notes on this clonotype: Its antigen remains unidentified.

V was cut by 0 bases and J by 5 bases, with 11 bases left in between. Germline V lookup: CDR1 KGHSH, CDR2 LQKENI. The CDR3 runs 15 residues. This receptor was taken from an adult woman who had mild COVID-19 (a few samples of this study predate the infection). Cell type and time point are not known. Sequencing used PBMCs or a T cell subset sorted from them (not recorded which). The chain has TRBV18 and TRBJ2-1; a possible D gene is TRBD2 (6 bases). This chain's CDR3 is CASSPPNPGDNEQFF. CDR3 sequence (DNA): TGTGCCAGCTCACCACCGAACCCGGGAGACAATGAGCAGTTCTTC.